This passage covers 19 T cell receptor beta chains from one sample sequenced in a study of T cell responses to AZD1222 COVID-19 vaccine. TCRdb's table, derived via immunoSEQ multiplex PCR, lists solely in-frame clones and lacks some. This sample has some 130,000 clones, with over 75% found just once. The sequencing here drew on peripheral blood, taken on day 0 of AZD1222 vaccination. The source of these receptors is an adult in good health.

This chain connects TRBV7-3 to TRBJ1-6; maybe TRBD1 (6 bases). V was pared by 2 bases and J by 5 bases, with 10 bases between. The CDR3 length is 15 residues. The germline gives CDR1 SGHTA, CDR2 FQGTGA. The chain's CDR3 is CASSLYAGDNSPLHF. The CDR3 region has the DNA TGTGCCAGCAGCTTATATGCAGGGGATAATTCACCCCTCCACTTT. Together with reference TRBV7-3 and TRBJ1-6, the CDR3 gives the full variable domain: GAGVSQTPSNKVTEKGKYVELRCDPISGHTALYWYRQSLGQGPEFLIYFQGTGAADDSGLPNDRFFAVRPEGSVSTLKIQRTERGDSAVYLCASSLYAGDNSPLHFGNGTRLTVT.

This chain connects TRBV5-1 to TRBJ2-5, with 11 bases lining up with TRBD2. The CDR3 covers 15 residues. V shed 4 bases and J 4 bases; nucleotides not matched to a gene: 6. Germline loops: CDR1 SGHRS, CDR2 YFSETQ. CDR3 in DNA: TGCGCCAGCAGCCCCGGGACTAGCGGAGGAGAGACCCAGTACTTC. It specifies CASSPGTSGGETQYF.

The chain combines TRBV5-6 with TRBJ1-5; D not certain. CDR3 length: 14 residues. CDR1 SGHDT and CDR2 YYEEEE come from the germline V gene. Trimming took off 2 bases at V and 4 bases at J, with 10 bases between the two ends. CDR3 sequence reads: CASSFGSGNQPQHF. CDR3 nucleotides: TGTGCCAGCAGCTTCGGGTCGGGAAATCAGCCCCAGCATTTT.

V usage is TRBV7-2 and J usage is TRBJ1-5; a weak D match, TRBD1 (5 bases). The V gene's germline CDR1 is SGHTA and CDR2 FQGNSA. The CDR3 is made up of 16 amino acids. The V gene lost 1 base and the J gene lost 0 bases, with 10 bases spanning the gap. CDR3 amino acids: CASSLGTTNSNQPQHF. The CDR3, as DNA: TGTGCCAGCAGCTTAGGGACAACTAATAGCAATCAGCCCCAGCATTTT.

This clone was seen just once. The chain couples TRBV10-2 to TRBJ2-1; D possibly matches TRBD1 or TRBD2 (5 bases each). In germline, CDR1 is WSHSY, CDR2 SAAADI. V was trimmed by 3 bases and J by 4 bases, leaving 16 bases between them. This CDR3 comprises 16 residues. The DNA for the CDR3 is TGCGCCAGCAGTGATTTGGGACCCCAAGTATACAATGAGCAGTTCTTC. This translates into CASSDLGPQVYNEQFF.

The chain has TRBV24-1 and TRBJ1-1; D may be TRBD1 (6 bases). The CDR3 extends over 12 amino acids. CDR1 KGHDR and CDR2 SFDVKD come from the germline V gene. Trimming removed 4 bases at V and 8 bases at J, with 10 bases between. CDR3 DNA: TGTGCCACCAGTGACGGGACACGGGAAGCTTTCTTT. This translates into CATSDGTREAFF.

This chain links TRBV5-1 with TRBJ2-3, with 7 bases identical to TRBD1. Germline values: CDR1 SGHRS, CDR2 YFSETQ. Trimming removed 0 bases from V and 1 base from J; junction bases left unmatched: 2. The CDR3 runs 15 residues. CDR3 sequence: CASSLVGQGTDTQYF. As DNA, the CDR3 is TGCGCCAGCAGCTTGGTCGGACAGGGCACAGATACGCAGTATTTT.

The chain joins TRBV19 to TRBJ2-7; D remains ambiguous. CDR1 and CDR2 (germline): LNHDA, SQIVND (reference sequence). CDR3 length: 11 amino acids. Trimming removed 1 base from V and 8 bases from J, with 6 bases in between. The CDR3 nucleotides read TGTGCCAGTAGTATAGGGAACCAGCAGTACTTC. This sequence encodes CASSIGNQQYF.

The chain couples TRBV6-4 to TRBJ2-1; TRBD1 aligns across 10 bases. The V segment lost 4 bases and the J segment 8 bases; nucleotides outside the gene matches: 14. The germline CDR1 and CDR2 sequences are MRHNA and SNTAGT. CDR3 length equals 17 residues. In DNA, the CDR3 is TGTGCCAGCAGTGTGGGCGTGGGGACAGGGGTCAGCGATGAGCAGTTCTTC. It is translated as CASSVGVGTGVSDEQFF.

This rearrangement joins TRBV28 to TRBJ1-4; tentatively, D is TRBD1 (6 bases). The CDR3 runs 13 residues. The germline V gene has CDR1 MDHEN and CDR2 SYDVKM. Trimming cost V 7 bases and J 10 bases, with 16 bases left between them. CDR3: CASTSYRVGKLFF. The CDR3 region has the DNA TGTGCCAGCACCTCCTACAGGGTAGGAAAACTGTTTTTT.

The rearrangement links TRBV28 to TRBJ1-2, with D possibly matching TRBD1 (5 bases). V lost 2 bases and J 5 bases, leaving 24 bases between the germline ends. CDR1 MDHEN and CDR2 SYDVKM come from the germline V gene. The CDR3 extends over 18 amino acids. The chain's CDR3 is CASSLQFRWTQFTYGYTF. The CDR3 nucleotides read TGTGCCAGCAGTTTACAGTTCCGTTGGACACAATTTACTTATGGCTACACCTTC.

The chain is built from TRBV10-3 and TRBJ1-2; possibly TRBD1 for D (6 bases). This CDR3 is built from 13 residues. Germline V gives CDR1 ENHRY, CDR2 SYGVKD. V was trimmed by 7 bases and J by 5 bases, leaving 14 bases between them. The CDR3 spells CAINLQGGYGYTF. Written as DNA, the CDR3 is TGTGCCATCAACCTACAGGGTGGATATGGCTACACCTTC.

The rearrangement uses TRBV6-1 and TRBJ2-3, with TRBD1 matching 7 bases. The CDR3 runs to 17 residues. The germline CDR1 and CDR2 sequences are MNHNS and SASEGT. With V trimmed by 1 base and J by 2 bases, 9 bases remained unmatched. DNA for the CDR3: TGTGCCAGCAGTGAAGACCAGACAGGGTCTTACACAGATACGCAGTATTTT. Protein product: CASSEDQTGSYTDTQYF.

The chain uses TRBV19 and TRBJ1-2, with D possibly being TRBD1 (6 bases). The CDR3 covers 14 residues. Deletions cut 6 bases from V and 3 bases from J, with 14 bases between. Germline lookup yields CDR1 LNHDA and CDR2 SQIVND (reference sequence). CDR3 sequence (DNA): TGTGCCAGTAGGATCGGGGGCCTCGACTATGGCTACACCTTC. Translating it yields CASRIGGLDYGYTF.

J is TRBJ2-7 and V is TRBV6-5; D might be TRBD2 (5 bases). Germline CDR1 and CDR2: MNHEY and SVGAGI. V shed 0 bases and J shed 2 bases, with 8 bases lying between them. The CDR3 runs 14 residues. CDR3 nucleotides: TGTGCCAGCAGTTACTCCGGGGAAACCTACGAGCAGTACTTC. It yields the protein CASSYSGETYEQYF.

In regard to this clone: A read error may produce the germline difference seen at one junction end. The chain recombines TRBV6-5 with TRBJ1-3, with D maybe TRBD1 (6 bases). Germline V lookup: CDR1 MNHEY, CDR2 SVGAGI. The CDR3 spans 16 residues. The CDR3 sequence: CASSYSSGQTGNTIYF. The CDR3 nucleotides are TGTGCCAGCAGTTACTCCTCCGGACAGACTGGGAACACCATATATTTT.

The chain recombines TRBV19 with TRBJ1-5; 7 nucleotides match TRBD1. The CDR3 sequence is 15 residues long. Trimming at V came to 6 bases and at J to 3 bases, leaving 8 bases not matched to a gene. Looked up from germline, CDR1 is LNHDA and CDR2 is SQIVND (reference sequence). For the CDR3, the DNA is TGTGCCAGTAGCCGAGACAGGGCTTACAATCAGCCCCAGCATTTT. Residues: CASSRDRAYNQPQHF. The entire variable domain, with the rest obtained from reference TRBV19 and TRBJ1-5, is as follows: DGGITQSPKYLFRKEGQNVTLSCEQNLNHDAMYWYRQDPGQGLRLIYYSQIVNDFQKGDIAEGYSVSREKKESFPLTVTSAQKNPTAFYLCASSRDRAYNQPQHFGDGTRLSIL.

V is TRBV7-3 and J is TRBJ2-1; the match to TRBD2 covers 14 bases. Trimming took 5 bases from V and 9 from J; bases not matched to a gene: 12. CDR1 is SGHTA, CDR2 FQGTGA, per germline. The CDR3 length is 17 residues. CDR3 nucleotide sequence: TGTGCCAGCAGCCCCGGATTGGGACTAGCGGGGGAGCGTGAGCAGTTCTTC. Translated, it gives CASSPGLGLAGEREQFF. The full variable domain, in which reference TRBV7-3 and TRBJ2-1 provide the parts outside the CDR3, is GAGVSQTPSNKVTEKGKYVELRCDPISGHTALYWYRQSLGQGPEFLIYFQGTGAADDSGLPNDRFFAVRPEGSVSTLKIQRTERGDSAVYLCASSPGLGLAGEREQFFGPGTRLTVL.

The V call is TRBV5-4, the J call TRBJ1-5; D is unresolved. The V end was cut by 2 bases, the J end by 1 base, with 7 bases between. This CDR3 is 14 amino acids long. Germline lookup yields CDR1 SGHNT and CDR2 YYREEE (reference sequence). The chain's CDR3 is CASSLDGSNQPQHF. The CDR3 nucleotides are TGTGCCAGCAGCTTAGATGGAAGCAATCAGCCCCAGCATTTT.